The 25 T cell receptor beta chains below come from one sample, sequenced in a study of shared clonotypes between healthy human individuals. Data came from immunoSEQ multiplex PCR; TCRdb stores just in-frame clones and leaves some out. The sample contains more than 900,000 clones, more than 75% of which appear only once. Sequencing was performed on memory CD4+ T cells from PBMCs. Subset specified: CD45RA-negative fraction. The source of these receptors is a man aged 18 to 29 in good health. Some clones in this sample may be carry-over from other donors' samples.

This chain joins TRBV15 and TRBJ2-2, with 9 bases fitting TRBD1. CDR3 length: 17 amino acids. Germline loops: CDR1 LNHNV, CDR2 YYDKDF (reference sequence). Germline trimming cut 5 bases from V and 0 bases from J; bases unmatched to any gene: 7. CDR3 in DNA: TGTGCCACCAGCGAATATACAGGGGGCGCGAACACCGGGGAGCTGTTTTTT. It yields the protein CATSEYTGGANTGELFF.

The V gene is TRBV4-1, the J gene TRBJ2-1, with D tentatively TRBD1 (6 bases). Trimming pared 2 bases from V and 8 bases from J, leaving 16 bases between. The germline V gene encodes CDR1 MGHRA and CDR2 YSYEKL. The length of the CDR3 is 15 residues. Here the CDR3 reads CASSQTGQGADEQFF. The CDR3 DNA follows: TGCGCCAGCAGCCAAACAGGGCAGGGTGCGGATGAGCAGTTCTTC.

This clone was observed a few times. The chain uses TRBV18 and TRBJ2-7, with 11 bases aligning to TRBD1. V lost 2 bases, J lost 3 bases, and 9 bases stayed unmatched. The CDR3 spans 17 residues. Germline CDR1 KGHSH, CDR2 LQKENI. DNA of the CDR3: TGTGCCAGCTCACCATCGAAGACCGGGACAGGGGGCTACGAGCAGTACTTC. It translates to CASSPSKTGTGGYEQYF.

CDR3 nucleotide sequence: TGTGCCAGCAGTTTTCGTGGCGGACAGCTGGGCACCGGGGAGCTGTTTTTT. This codes for CASSFRGGQLGTGELFF. The V and J genes are TRBV28 and TRBJ2-2; tentatively, D is TRBD1 (6 bases). This CDR3 has 17 residues. CDR1 MDHEN and CDR2 SYDVKM come from the germline V gene. V lost 3 bases to trimming and J lost 4 bases, with 18 bases between them.

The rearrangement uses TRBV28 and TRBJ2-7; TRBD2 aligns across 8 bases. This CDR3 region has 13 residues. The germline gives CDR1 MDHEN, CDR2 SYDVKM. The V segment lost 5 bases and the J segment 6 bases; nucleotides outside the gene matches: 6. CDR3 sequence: CASSSGSLGEQYF. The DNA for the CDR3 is TGTGCCAGCAGTAGCGGGAGTCTGGGCGAGCAGTACTTC. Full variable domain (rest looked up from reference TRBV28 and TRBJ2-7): DVKVTQSSRYLVKRTGEKVFLECVQDMDHENMFWYRQDPGLGLRLIYFSYDVKMKEKGDIPEGYSVSREKKERFSLILESASTNQTSMYLCASSSGSLGEQYFGPGTRLTVT.

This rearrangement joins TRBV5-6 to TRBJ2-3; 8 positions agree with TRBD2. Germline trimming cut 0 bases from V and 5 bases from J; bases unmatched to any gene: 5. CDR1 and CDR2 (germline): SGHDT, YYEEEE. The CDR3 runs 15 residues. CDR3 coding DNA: TGTGCCAGCAGCTTGGTAGTTCTAGCGGGAGATACGCAGTATTTT. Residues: CASSLVVLAGDTQYF.

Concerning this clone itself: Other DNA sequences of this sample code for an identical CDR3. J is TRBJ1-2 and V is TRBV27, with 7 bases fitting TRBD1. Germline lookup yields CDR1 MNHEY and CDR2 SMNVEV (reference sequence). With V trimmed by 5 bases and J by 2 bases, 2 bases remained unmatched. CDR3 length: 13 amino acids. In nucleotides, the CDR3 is TGTGCCAGCAGTCCGACAGGGAACTATGGCTACACCTTC. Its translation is CASSPTGNYGYTF.

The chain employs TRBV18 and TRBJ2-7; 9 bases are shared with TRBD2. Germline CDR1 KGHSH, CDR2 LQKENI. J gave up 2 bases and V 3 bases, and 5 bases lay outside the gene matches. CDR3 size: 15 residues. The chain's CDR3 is CASSPLAGAAYEQYF. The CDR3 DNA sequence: TGTGCCAGCTCACCTTTAGCGGGGGCTGCCTACGAGCAGTACTTC.

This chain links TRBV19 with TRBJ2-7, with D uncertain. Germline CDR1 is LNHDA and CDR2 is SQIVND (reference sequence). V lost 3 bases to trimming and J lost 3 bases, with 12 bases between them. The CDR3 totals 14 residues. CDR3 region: CASSMSPTNYEQYF. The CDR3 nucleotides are TGTGCCAGTAGTATGAGCCCAACCAACTACGAGCAGTACTTC.

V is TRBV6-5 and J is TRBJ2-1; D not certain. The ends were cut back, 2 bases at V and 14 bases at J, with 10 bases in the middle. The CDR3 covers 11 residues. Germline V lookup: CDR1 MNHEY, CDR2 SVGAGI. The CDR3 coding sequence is TGTGCCAGCAGTTACCCCCCTCTTGAGTTCTTC. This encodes CASSYPPLEFF.

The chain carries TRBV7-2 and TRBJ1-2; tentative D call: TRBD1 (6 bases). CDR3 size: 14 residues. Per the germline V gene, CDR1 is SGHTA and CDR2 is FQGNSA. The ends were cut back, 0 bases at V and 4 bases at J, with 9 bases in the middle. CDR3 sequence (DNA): TGTGCCAGCAGCTTAGCGGGGGGCGCCTATGGCTACACCTTC. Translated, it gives CASSLAGGAYGYTF.

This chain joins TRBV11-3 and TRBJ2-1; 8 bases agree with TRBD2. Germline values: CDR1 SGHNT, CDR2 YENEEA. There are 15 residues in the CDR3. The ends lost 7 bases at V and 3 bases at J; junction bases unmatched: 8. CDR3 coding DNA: TGTGCCAGCAAGAAGCGGGAGCTTGTCTACAATGAGCAGTTCTTC. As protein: CASKKRELVYNEQFF.

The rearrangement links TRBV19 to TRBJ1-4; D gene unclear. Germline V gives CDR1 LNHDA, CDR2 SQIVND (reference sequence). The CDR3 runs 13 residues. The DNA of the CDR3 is TGTGGCTCCAGGCAGAGAACTAATGAAAAACTGTTTTTT. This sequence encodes CGSRQRTNEKLFF.

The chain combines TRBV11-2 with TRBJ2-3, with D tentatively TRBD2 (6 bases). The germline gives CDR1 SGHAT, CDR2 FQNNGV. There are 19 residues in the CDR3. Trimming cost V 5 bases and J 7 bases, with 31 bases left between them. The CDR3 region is CASSRSMGEVPGGMYTQYF. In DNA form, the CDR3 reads TGTGCCAGCAGCCGTTCTATGGGGGAAGTCCCCGGGGGAATGTATACGCAGTATTTT.

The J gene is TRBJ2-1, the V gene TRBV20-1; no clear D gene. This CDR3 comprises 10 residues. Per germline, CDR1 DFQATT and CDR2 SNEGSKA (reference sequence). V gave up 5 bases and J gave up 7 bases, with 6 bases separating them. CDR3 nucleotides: TGCAGTGCTTACCTAAATGAGCAGTTCTTC. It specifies CSAYLNEQFF.

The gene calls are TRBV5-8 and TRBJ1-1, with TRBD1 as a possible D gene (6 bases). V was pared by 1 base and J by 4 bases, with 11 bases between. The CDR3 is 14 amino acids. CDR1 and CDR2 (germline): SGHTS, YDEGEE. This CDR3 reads CASSLPEGGTEAFF. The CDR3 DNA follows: TGTGCCAGCAGCTTGCCGGAAGGGGGCACTGAAGCTTTCTTT.

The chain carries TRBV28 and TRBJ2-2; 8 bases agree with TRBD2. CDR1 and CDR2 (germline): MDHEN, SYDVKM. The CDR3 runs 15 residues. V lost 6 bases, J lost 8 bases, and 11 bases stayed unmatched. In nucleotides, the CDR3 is TGTGCCAGCAGCCAAACTAGCGGCCGAGGGGGGGAGCTGTTTTTT. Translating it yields CASSQTSGRGGELFF.

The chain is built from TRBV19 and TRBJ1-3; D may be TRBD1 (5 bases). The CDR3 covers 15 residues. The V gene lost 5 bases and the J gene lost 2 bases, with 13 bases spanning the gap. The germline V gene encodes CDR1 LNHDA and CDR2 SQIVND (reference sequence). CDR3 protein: CASSADDRAGNTIYF. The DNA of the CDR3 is TGTGCCAGTAGTGCAGACGACAGAGCTGGAAACACCATATATTTT.

CDR3 protein: CASSPGGRGYTF. CDR3 sequence (DNA): TGTGCCAGCAGCCCTGGGGGCCGTGGCTACACCTTC. This chain connects TRBV9 to TRBJ1-2; perhaps TRBD1 as D (6 bases). The V gene lost 4 bases and the J gene lost 7 bases, with 11 bases spanning the gap. The CDR3 loop spans 12 amino acids. CDR1 and CDR2 (germline): SGDLS, YYNGEE. The full variable domain, with the rest looked up from reference TRBV9 and TRBJ1-2, is DSGVTQTPKHLITATGQRVTLRCSPRSGDLSVYWYQQSLDQGLQFLIQYYNGEERAKGNILERFSAQQFPDLHSELNLSSLELGDSALYFCASSPGGRGYTFGSGTRLTVV.

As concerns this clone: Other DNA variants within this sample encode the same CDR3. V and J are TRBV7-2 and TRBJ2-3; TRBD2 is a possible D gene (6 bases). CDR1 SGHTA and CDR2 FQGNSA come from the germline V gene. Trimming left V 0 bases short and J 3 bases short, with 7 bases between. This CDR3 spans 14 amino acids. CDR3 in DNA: TGTGCCAGCAGCTTAGCGGGAGGAACAGATACGCAGTATTTT. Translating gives CASSLAGGTDTQYF.

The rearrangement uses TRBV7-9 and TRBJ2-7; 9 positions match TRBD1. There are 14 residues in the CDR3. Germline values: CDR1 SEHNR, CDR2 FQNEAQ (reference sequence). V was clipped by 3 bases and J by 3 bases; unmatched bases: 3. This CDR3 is CASSLTGQGYEQYF. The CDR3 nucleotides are TGTGCCAGCAGCTTGACGGGACAGGGCTACGAGCAGTACTTC.

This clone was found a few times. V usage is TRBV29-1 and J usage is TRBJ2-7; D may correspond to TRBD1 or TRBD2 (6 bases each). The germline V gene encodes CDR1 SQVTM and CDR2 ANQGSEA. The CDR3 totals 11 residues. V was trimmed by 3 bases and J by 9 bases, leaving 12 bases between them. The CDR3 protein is CSVEGGLGQYF. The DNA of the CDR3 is TGCAGCGTTGAGGGGGGCCTAGGGCAGTACTTC.

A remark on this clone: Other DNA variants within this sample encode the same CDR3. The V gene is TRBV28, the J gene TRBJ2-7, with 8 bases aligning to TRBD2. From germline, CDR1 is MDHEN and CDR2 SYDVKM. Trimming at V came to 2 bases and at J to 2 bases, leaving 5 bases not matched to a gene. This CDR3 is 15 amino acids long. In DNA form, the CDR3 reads TGTGCCAGCAGTTTACCCGGGGGGGGGCCCTACGAGCAGTACTTC. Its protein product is CASSLPGGGPYEQYF.

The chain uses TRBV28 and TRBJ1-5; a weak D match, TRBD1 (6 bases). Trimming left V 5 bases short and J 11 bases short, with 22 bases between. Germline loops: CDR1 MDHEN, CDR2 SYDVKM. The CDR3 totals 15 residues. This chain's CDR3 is CASSPPARGHWAQHF. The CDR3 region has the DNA TGTGCCAGCAGTCCCCCCGCCAGGGGCCATTGGGCCCAGCATTTT.

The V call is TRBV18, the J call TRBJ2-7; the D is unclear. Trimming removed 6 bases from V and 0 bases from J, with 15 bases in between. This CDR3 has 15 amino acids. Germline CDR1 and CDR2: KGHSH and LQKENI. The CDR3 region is CASSQTRTFSYEQYF. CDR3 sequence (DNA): TGTGCCAGCTCCCAGACGAGGACGTTCTCCTACGAGCAGTACTTC.